This passage covers 6 T cell receptor beta chains from one sample sequenced in a study of tumor-infiltrating lymphocytes in primary liver carcinoma. Bulk tissue was left unsorted, and RNA and DNA were co-extracted from roughly 20-30 mg of it. cDNA specific to TCR beta was made from around 450 ng of total RNA, with a constant-region primer employed for priming. Three nested multiplex PCR rounds, a slightly modified ARM-PCR method, built the TCR beta libraries. The first two PCR rounds used TRBV1-TRBV30 primers with a Cbeta primer, nine to eleven cycles each. TCRdb reprocessed the multiplex PCR reads via MiXCR and lists one record per CDR3 protein. The repertoire consists of roughly 30,000 distinct CDR3 sequences, with approximately 71% occurring once and the leading ten covering under 40%. Specimen: liver tumor tissue from sampling region 3. As for subset: tumor region T3, left-lateral pole. These receptors were obtained from a woman in her thirties with primary liver carcinoma and hepatitis B virus infection.

Turning to this clonotype: Compared with germline, one end of the junction differs, possibly owing to a read error. The CDR3 sequence: CTSSHKDSSSYEQYF. The CDR3 DNA sequence: TGTACCAGCAGTCACAAGGACAGCAGTTCCTACGAGCAGTACTTC. J is TRBJ2-7 and V is TRBV6-5; possible D gene TRBD1, 6 bases. Germline V gene data show CDR1 as MNHEY and CDR2 as SVGAGI. The CDR3 loop spans 15 amino acids.

The chain recombines TRBV11-1 with TRBJ2-7; either TRBD1 or TRBD2 may supply D (6 bases each). Deletions cut 5 bases from V and 5 bases from J, with 19 bases between. CDR3 length equals 15 residues. Germline V lookup: CDR1 SGHAT, CDR2 FQDESV (reference sequence). This chain's CDR3 is CASSPRTAGLHEQYF. DNA for the CDR3: TGTGCCAGCAGCCCTAGGACAGCAGGACTACACGAGCAGTACTTC.

The V gene is TRBV5-4, the J gene TRBJ2-3; 7 bases are a match to TRBD2. The CDR3 has 18 residues. J lost 6 bases, V lost 5 bases, and 21 bases had no gene match. Germline CDR1 and CDR2: SGHNT and YYREEE (reference sequence). The CDR3 loop is CASSNPAASGSRSDTQYF. In DNA, the CDR3 is TGTGCCAGCAGTAACCCGGCGGCTAGCGGAAGTCGGTCTGATACGCAGTATTTT. Full variable domain (missing parts from reference TRBV5-4 and TRBJ2-3): ETGVTQSPTHLIKTRGQQVTLRCSSQSGHNTVSWYQQALGQGPQFIFQYYREEENGRGNFPPRFSGLQFPNYSSELNVNALELDDSALYLCASSNPAASGSRSDTQYFGPGTRLTVL.

With regard to this clonotype: Relative to the germline gene, one junction end is altered; a read error may explain this. The chain carries TRBV6-5 and TRBJ2-2; 9 bases line up with TRBD2. The length of the CDR3 is 15 residues. Germline V gene data show CDR1 as MNHEY and CDR2 as SVGAGI. For the CDR3, the DNA is TGTGCCAACAGTCCGCGGGAGGGTGGAACCGGGGAGTTGTTTTTT. It codes for CANSPREGGTGELFF.

Regarding this clonotype: Germline and junction disagree at one end, which may indicate a read error. J is TRBJ2-7 and V is TRBV20-1; 8 nucleotides align to TRBD1. The germline V gene has CDR1 DFQATT and CDR2 SNEGSKA (reference sequence). This CDR3 is 16 amino acids long. The CDR3 DNA follows: TGCAGTACTAGAGTTGTTAGACAGGGGCCCCCCTGCGAGCAGTACTTC. It specifies CSTRVVRQGPPCEQYF.

About this clonotype: Just one base apart from a much larger clone, this may be a read error. The chain couples TRBV20-1 to TRBJ2-7, with D possibly matching TRBD1 (6 bases). Germline assignment: CDR1 DFQATT and CDR2 SNEGSKA (reference sequence). This CDR3 contains 15 residues. Here the CDR3 reads CSANSPTGSSYKQYF. The DNA of the CDR3 is TGCAGTGCTAACTCCCCGACAGGATCGTCCTACAAGCAGTACTTC.